These 31 T cell receptor beta chains were sequenced from one sample in a study of cytomegalovirus exposure and HLA in healthy donors. The primer mix had 60 Vbeta and 13 Jbeta primers. Measured with immunoSEQ multiplex PCR; TCRdb has only the in-frame clones, and not every one. Of more than 150,000 clones listed, approximately 73% were seen once; the top ten hold roughly 2.5%. The specimen sequenced was PBMCs. The source of these receptors is a woman aged 25 to 39 in good health and CMV-seropositive.

The CDR3: CASSSDTGPYEQYF. In nucleotides, the CDR3 is TGTGCCAGCAGCTCCGATACAGGGCCCTACGAGCAGTACTTC. The chain is built from TRBV5-8 and TRBJ2-7; D possibly corresponds to TRBD1 (6 bases). Germline assignment: CDR1 SGHTS and CDR2 YDEGEE. The CDR3 spans 14 residues. Trimming left V 3 bases short and J 2 bases short, with 12 bases between.

This sequence joins TRBV28 and TRBJ2-5; D is unresolved. The J call may not be correct, given that the DNA end is closer to TRBJ2-7. The CDR3 sequence is 12 residues long. Germline V CDR1 and CDR2: MDHEN, SYDVKM. For the CDR3, the DNA is TGTGCCAGCAGTTTCAAAGACTACGAGCAGTACTTC. Protein product: CASSFKDYEQYF.

The rearrangement links TRBV6-6 to TRBJ1-2, with D perhaps TRBD1 (5 bases). Germline CDR1 reads MNHNY; CDR2 reads SVGAGI (reference sequence). The CDR3 contains 13 residues. Trimming cost V 2 bases and J 6 bases, with 10 bases left between them. The CDR3 DNA follows: TGTGCCAGCAGTTACGTCCAGGGCCATGGCTACACCTTC. This sequence encodes CASSYVQGHGYTF.

V and J are TRBV6-4 and TRBJ2-2; TRBD1 aligns across 8 bases. Germline V gives CDR1 MRHNA, CDR2 SNTAGT. Unmatched junction bases numbered 7, after V lost 2 bases and J lost 5 bases. The CDR3 loop spans 16 amino acids. The chain's CDR3 is CASSDGQGAGTGELFF. Here the CDR3 DNA reads TGTGCCAGCAGTGACGGGCAGGGGGCCGGAACCGGGGAGCTGTTTTTT.

The V gene is TRBV5-1, the J gene TRBJ2-5, with TRBD1 matching over 8 bases. Germline V gene sequence: CDR1 SGHRS, CDR2 YFSETQ. This CDR3 has 14 amino acids. V lost 3 bases to trimming and J lost 3 bases; unmatched junction nucleotides: 4. CDR3 sequence: CASSYGQGEETQYF. The CDR3 nucleotides read TGCGCCAGCAGCTACGGACAGGGAGAAGAGACCCAGTACTTC.

J is TRBJ1-5 and V is TRBV7-6; TRBD1 aligns across 7 bases. CDR1 is SGHVS, CDR2 FNYEAQ, per germline. Losses at the gene ends were 1 base for V and 7 bases for J; bases not matched to a gene: 7. The CDR3 is made up of 15 amino acids. The CDR3 sequence is CASSLGSRGEQPQHF. The CDR3 DNA sequence: TGTGCCAGCAGCTTAGGGAGCAGGGGGGAGCAGCCCCAGCATTTT.

The chain recombines TRBV4-3 with TRBJ1-3; 8 nucleotides match TRBD1. The CDR3 is 13 residues long. Looked up from germline, CDR1 is LGHNA and CDR2 is YSLEER. J lost 11 bases, V lost 3 bases, and 6 bases had no gene match. CDR3: CASSHRTGRPIYF. The CDR3 coding sequence is TGCGCCAGCAGCCATAGGACAGGGCGTCCCATATATTTT.

The rearrangement uses TRBV30 and TRBJ2-7; D is perhaps TRBD1 (6 bases). Trimming pared 7 bases from V and 4 bases from J, leaving 11 bases between. This CDR3 comprises 11 residues. Germline CDR1 reads GTSNPN; CDR2 reads SVGIG (reference sequence). CDR3 nucleotides: TGTGCCTCGAGCAGGGGTTACGAGCAGTACTTC. Encoded protein: CASSRGYEQYF.

The rearrangement uses TRBV7-2 and TRBJ2-5, with a weak D call TRBD2 (5 bases). Germline loops: CDR1 SGHTA, CDR2 FQGNSA. The CDR3 contains 16 residues. The germline V and J ends were trimmed by 2 bases and 2 bases, with 15 bases remaining between them. This CDR3 reads CASSLMSSHMQETQYF. In DNA, the CDR3 is TGTGCCAGCAGCTTAATGTCTAGCCATATGCAAGAGACCCAGTACTTC.

The CDR3 is CASSFAALSSYEQYF. In DNA, the CDR3 is TGTGCCAGCAGCTTCGCGGCTCTGAGCTCCTACGAGCAGTACTTC. The J gene is TRBJ2-7, the V gene TRBV7-2; the D is unclear. Germline V gene data show CDR1 as SGHTA and CDR2 as FQGNSA. The CDR3 runs 15 residues. V lost 3 bases and J lost 0, with 12 bases in between.

In DNA form, the CDR3 reads TGTGCCGGGGGACTAGCGGAGATAGTTACGCAGTATTTT. Protein sequence: CAGGLAEIVTQYF. The chain combines TRBV2 with TRBJ2-3; 11 bases line up with TRBD2. V dropped 11 bases and J dropped 8; count of bases not matched to a gene: 9. Germline lookup yields CDR1 SNHLY and CDR2 FYNNEI. This CDR3 comprises 13 residues.

The chain has TRBV29-1 and TRBJ2-5, with 9 nucleotides matching TRBD2. J lost 6 bases, V lost 6 bases, and 11 bases had no gene match. This CDR3 contains 14 residues. Germline values: CDR1 SQVTM, CDR2 ANQGSEA. The CDR3 loop is CSVELAGGGQTQYF. CDR3 sequence (DNA): TGCAGCGTAGAGCTCGCGGGGGGGGGCCAGACCCAGTACTTC. The variable domain in full, with the rest retrieved from reference TRBV29-1 and TRBJ2-5, is SAVISQKPSRDICQRGTSLTIQCQVDSQVTMMFWYRQQPGQSLTLIATANQGSEATYESGFVIDKFPISRPNLTFSTLTVSNMSPEDSSIYLCSVELAGGGQTQYFGPGTRLLVL.

This rearrangement joins TRBV27 to TRBJ1-6; possible D gene TRBD1, 5 bases. This CDR3 has 15 amino acids. CDR1 MNHEY and CDR2 SMNVEV come from the germline V gene (reference sequence). V lost 3 bases, J lost 4 bases, and 10 bases lay in between. The CDR3 DNA follows: TGTGCCAGCAGTTTCCCCCCAGGGTATAATTCACCCCTCCACTTT. It codes for CASSFPPGYNSPLHF.

J is TRBJ2-3 and V is TRBV11-3; weak D call: TRBD2 (6 bases). The CDR3 totals 15 residues. V was cut by 1 base and J by 6 bases, with 14 bases left in between. Germline V lookup: CDR1 SGHNT, CDR2 YENEEA. The CDR3 spells CASSLVDGGTDTQYF. CDR3 in DNA: TGTGCCAGCAGCTTAGTTGATGGGGGGACGGATACGCAGTATTTT.

CDR3 in amino acids: CASSLAVGLAGISSYNEQFF. Written as DNA, the CDR3 is TGCGCCAGCAGCTTGGCAGTGGGACTAGCGGGGATAAGCTCCTACAATGAGCAGTTCTTC. The chain is built from TRBV5-1 and TRBJ2-1; TRBD2 agrees at 13 bases. This CDR3 has 20 amino acids. V was pared by 0 bases and J by 0 bases, with 9 bases of the junction left unmatched. Germline V gene lookup returns CDR1 SGHRS and CDR2 YFSETQ.

This clone was seen a handful of times. V is TRBV29-1 and J is TRBJ2-2; no definite D call. The V gene's germline CDR1 is SQVTM and CDR2 ANQGSEA. V lost 7 bases, J lost 7 bases, and 13 bases lay in between. The CDR3 contains 12 residues. The CDR3 spells CSALEQLGELFF. The CDR3 DNA sequence: TGCAGCGCCCTAGAGCAGCTCGGGGAGCTGTTTTTT.

The rearrangement joins TRBV4-2 to TRBJ2-5; 11 positions match TRBD2. The CDR3 contains 16 residues. Trimming took 2 bases from V and 2 from J; bases not matched to a gene: 4. CDR1 LGHNA and CDR2 YNFKEQ come from the germline V gene. The CDR3: CASSQLLAGGQETQYF. In DNA form, the CDR3 reads TGTGCCAGCAGCCAATTATTAGCGGGGGGGCAAGAGACCCAGTACTTC.

This chain uses TRBV28 with TRBJ2-1; 9 positions agree with TRBD2. Trimming took 4 bases from V and 8 from J; bases not matched to a gene: 9. The CDR3 consists of 15 residues. CDR1 is MDHEN and CDR2 is SYDVKM in the germline V gene. CDR3 amino acids: CASSSPAAGGYEQFF. In DNA, the CDR3 is TGTGCCAGCAGTTCCCCGGCAGCGGGGGGATATGAGCAGTTCTTC.

The V gene is TRBV27, the J gene TRBJ2-2; maybe TRBD2 (6 bases). The V gene lost 6 bases and the J gene lost 4 bases, with 15 bases spanning the gap. Germline V CDR1 and CDR2: MNHEY, SMNVEV (reference sequence). The length of the CDR3 is 15 residues. Here the CDR3 DNA reads TGTGCCAGCAGGACCCGGGGGACCTTCACCGGGGAGCTGTTTTTT. It codes for CASRTRGTFTGELFF.

The chain employs TRBV7-8 and TRBJ1-3; the D is unclear. Trimming shortened V by 2 bases and J by 4 bases, and 15 bases separated the two germline ends. The CDR3 is made up of 16 amino acids. Germline loops: CDR1 SGHVS, CDR2 FQNEAQ. For the CDR3, the DNA is TGTGCCAGCAGCTTAACCACTCTGAGGAGGGGAAACACCATATATTTT. This codes for CASSLTTLRRGNTIYF.

This sequence joins TRBV7-9 and TRBJ2-3, with TRBD1 identical over 8 bases. The CDR3 runs 16 residues. V lost 3 bases and J lost 3; bases outside the gene matches: 8. CDR1 and CDR2 from the germline V gene are SEHNR and FQNEAQ (reference sequence). CDR3 loop: CASSFSGNRGTDTQYF. The CDR3 bases are TGTGCCAGCAGCTTCTCCGGTAACAGGGGGACAGATACGCAGTATTTT.

In DNA, the CDR3 is TGTGCCAGCAGCTTAGTGGGGGGGGACACTGAAGCTTTCTTT. This gives the protein CASSLVGGDTEAFF. V and J are TRBV11-2 and TRBJ1-1, with D possibly matching TRBD1 (5 bases). Germline V CDR1 and CDR2: SGHAT, FQNNGV. The V gene lost 1 base and the J gene lost 3 bases, with 9 bases spanning the gap. The CDR3 covers 14 residues.

This chain connects TRBV6-5 to TRBJ1-5, with a possible D match to TRBD1 (6 bases). V was trimmed by 4 bases and J by 0 bases, leaving 10 bases between them. Germline lookup yields CDR1 MNHEY and CDR2 SVGAGI. This CDR3 is 15 amino acids long. CDR3 coding DNA: TGTGCCAGCAGTTCAACAGGGAATAGCAATCAGCCCCAGCATTTT. Translated: CASSSTGNSNQPQHF.

The chain joins TRBV7-2 to TRBJ1-1, with D perhaps matching TRBD1 (6 bases). Germline values: CDR1 SGHTA, CDR2 FQGNSA. Deletions cut 4 bases from V and 0 bases from J, with 12 bases between. The length of the CDR3 is 15 residues. The CDR3, as DNA: TGTGCCAGCAGCTCCCCGGACAGAATGAACACTGAAGCTTTCTTT. This encodes CASSSPDRMNTEAFF.

The gene calls are TRBV5-4 and TRBJ2-2, with D perhaps TRBD1 (9 bases). Germline CDR1 and CDR2: SGHNT and YYREEE (reference sequence). The V end was cut by 4 bases, the J end by 0 bases, with 19 bases between. The CDR3 has 18 amino acids. This chain's CDR3 is CASSPLTGGLANTGELFF. The CDR3, as DNA: TGTGCCAGCAGCCCATTGACAGGGGGACTAGCGAACACCGGGGAGCTGTTTTTT.

About this clone itself: An end of the junction differs from the germline gene, which may be a read error. The sample has other DNA sequences that encode this CDR3 too. The V gene is TRBV7-9, the J gene TRBJ1-2; 11 bases align to TRBD1. Germline V lookup: CDR1 SEHNR, CDR2 FQNEAQ (reference sequence). The CDR3 is 16 residues long. CDR3 sequence reads: CASSQEGGTGGVGYTF. In nucleotides, the CDR3 is TGCGCCAGCAGCCAAGAAGGGGGGACAGGGGGAGTTGGCTACACCTTC.

The gene calls are TRBV6-5 and TRBJ2-1, with 7 bases matching TRBD1. The CDR3 contains 13 residues. Per the germline V gene, CDR1 is MNHEY and CDR2 is SVGAGI. J lost 6 bases, V lost 6 bases, and 5 bases had no gene match. In nucleotides, the CDR3 is TGTGCCAGCAGCAGACAGGGCAGCAATGAGCAGTTCTTC. This translates into CASSRQGSNEQFF.

V and J are TRBV7-6 and TRBJ1-5, with unresolved D. The CDR3 has 17 residues. Germline V lookup: CDR1 SGHVS, CDR2 FNYEAQ. Trimming stripped 6 bases from V and 0 bases from J, with 18 bases between. The CDR3: CASSPGVGEVSNQPQHF. The CDR3 region has the DNA TGTGCCAGCAGTCCCGGGGTAGGAGAAGTTAGCAATCAGCCCCAGCATTTT. Full variable domain (missing parts from reference TRBV7-6 and TRBJ1-5): GAGVSQSPRYKVTKRGQDVALRCDPISGHVSLYWYRQALGQGPEFLTYFNYEAQQDKSGLPNDRFSAERPEGSISTLTIQRTEQRDSAMYRCASSPGVGEVSNQPQHFGDGTRLSIL.

The chain links TRBV27 to TRBJ2-1, with D hard to call. This CDR3 has 13 residues. Germline V gene sequence: CDR1 MNHEY, CDR2 SMNVEV (reference sequence). V was clipped by 6 bases and J by 10 bases, with 16 bases between them. The CDR3 DNA follows: TGTGCCAGCAGCCTCCCCCCCGCTGGCGAGCAGTTCTTC. This gives the protein CASSLPPAGEQFF.

The chain joins TRBV7-9 to TRBJ2-3; the D gene is possibly TRBD2 (6 bases). V shed 2 bases and J shed 2 bases, with 8 bases lying between them. CDR1 and CDR2 from the germline V gene are SEHNR and FQNEAQ (reference sequence). The CDR3 runs to 14 residues. CDR3 sequence reads: CASSLRGNTDTQYF. CDR3 DNA sequence: TGTGCCAGCAGCTTACGGGGGAACACAGATACGCAGTATTTT.

This chain connects TRBV7-3 to TRBJ2-3; 13 bases match TRBD2. The CDR3 runs to 15 residues. V lost 5 bases and J lost 8; bases outside the gene matches: 7. The germline V gene has CDR1 SGHTA and CDR2 FQGTGA. CDR3 residues: CASSPTSGGHGTQYF. In nucleotides, the CDR3 is TGTGCCAGCAGCCCGACTAGCGGGGGGCATGGTACGCAGTATTTT. Full variable domain (missing parts from reference TRBV7-3 and TRBJ2-3): GAGVSQTPSNKVTEKGKYVELRCDPISGHTALYWYRQSLGQGPEFLIYFQGTGAADDSGLPNDRFFAVRPEGSVSTLKIQRTERGDSAVYLCASSPTSGGHGTQYFGPGTRLTVL.